The clone carrying this TCR beta chain has only a few counts. Antigen specificity is unknown. The sample comes from a study of identical twins. Study-wide results and caveats: Excess twin sharing in beta out-of-frame sequences was weaker.

The CDR3 runs 18 residues. Germline V gene lookup returns CDR1 ENHRY and CDR2 SYGVKD. After removal of 4 bases from V and 1 base from J, the junction contained 11 bases not matched to a gene. TCRdb ran MiXCR on the 5' RACE reads and lists one entry per CDR3 protein. Of about 470,000 distinct CDR3 sequences listed, 20% to 30% are singletons. A further study also used this sample, focusing on T cells expressing NK-cell markers. Per that study: Sorted CD3+CD56-NKG2C+, CD3+CD56+NKG2C- and CD3+CD56+NKG2C+ T cells were the source of the TCR beta repertoires. In the group of eight sequenced donors, seven were HCMV-seropositive and one was seronegative. The CD3+CD56-NKG2C+ fraction of several donors was also led by these clonotypes.

Material for sequencing was CD4+ T cells sorted from blood. This sequence was found in a woman aged 18 to 35 in good health. This chain joins TRBV10-3 and TRBJ1-2; 11 nucleotides match TRBD1. The CDR3 is CAISATGTGGDINYGYTF. CDR3 sequence (DNA): TGTGCCATCAGTGCGACCGGGACAGGGGGGGATATTAACTATGGCTACACCTTC.